These 17 T cell receptor beta chains came from one sample sequenced in a study of cytomegalovirus exposure and HLA in healthy donors. The PCR ran on 60 Vbeta and 13 Jbeta primers. Measured with immunoSEQ multiplex PCR; TCRdb has only the in-frame clones, and not every one. The repertoire holds about 210,000 clones, with 82% as singletons. Sequenced sample: PBMCs. These receptors all stem from a man aged 35 to 55 in good health and CMV-seropositive.

This clone showed up just a few times. In nucleotides, the CDR3 is TGTGCCAGCCGAGGACAGGGAGATCAGCCCCAGCATTTT. Its translation: CASRGQGDQPQHF. The chain combines TRBV6-6 with TRBJ1-5, with TRBD1 matching over 8 bases. CDR3 length: 13 amino acids. The germline gives CDR1 MNHNY, CDR2 SVGAGI (reference sequence). The V and J ends lost 8 bases and 5 bases, in that order; junction bases with no gene match: 5.

The CDR3 sequence is CASSPTGTSQPQHF. The CDR3 coding sequence is TGTGCCAGCAGTCCGACAGGGACTAGTCAGCCCCAGCATTTT. V is TRBV6-5 and J is TRBJ1-5; 7 bases agree with TRBD1. V lost 5 bases and J lost 6; bases outside the gene matches: 7. CDR1 is MNHEY, CDR2 SVGAGI, per germline. This CDR3 is 14 amino acids long.

V and J are TRBV5-6 and TRBJ2-5; 7 nucleotides match TRBD2. V lost 0 bases, J lost 5 bases, and 7 bases stayed unmatched. Germline V gives CDR1 SGHDT, CDR2 YYEEEE. The CDR3 length is 15 residues. This chain's CDR3 is CASSLDGLVRETQYF. The CDR3 DNA reads as TGTGCCAGCAGCTTGGACGGACTAGTCAGGGAGACCCAGTACTTC.

V usage is TRBV5-1 and J usage is TRBJ2-7, with 8 bases fitting TRBD1. Germline V lookup: CDR1 SGHRS, CDR2 YFSETQ. V shed 3 bases and J 5 bases; nucleotides not matched to a gene: 7. The CDR3 is 14 residues long. In nucleotides, the CDR3 is TGCGCCAGCAGCTCGACAGGGGACCCAAACGAGCAGTACTTC. Amino acid sequence: CASSSTGDPNEQYF.

The chain links TRBV2 to TRBJ2-6; 8 positions agree with TRBD1. Unmatched junction bases numbered 10, after V lost 8 bases and J lost 1 base. The CDR3 is made up of 17 amino acids. The V gene's germline CDR1 is SNHLY and CDR2 FYNNEI. CDR3 DNA sequence: TGTGCCAGCCAGAGACAGGGGACGAAATCTGGGGCCAACGTCCTGACTTTC. It codes for CASQRQGTKSGANVLTF.

V is TRBV4-2 and J is TRBJ2-7; TRBD2 aligns across 11 bases. V lost 1 base and J lost 2; bases outside the gene matches: 1. CDR1 is LGHNA, CDR2 YNFKEQ, per germline. This CDR3 region has 15 residues. CDR3: CASSQVAGGPYEQYF. The CDR3 nucleotides read TGTGCCAGCAGCCAAGTAGCGGGAGGGCCCTACGAGCAGTACTTC.

The V gene is TRBV27, the J gene TRBJ2-1; D not resolved. V lost 3 bases and J 7 bases, leaving 7 bases between the germline ends. Germline V gives CDR1 MNHEY, CDR2 SMNVEV (reference sequence). This CDR3 contains 12 residues. In DNA form, the CDR3 reads TGTGCCAGCAGTTTTGGTGAGAATGAGCAGTTCTTC. Its protein is CASSFGENEQFF.

This chain connects TRBV5-4 to TRBJ2-1; TRBD1 might be the D (7 bases). The CDR3 has 15 amino acids. Germline V gives CDR1 SGHNT, CDR2 YYREEE (reference sequence). Trimming removed 4 bases from V and 4 bases from J, with 15 bases in between. The CDR3 is CASSVETGRYNEQFF. CDR3 in DNA: TGTGCCAGCAGCGTAGAGACAGGGAGGTACAATGAGCAGTTCTTC.

The chain recombines TRBV30 with TRBJ1-1, with D possibly TRBD1 on 5 matching bases. The germline gives CDR1 GTSNPN, CDR2 SVGIG (reference sequence). V was trimmed by 3 bases and J by 8 bases, leaving 10 bases between them. The CDR3 has 11 amino acids. The CDR3: CAWSGGLEAFF. In DNA, the CDR3 is TGTGCCTGGAGCGGGGGACTGGAAGCTTTCTTT.

V usage is TRBV12-2 and J usage is TRBJ2-7; TRBD2, as called in the table, went unchecked against the DNA. TRBV12-2 is shown as a pseudogene. This CDR3 region has 16 residues. This chain's CDR3 is CASRFLGASGRDEQYV. CDR3 in DNA: TGTGCAAGTCGCTTTCTGGGTGCCAGCGGGAGGGACGAGCAGTACGTC.

This chain connects TRBV29-1 to TRBJ1-2; 8 bases agree with TRBD1. The CDR3 loop spans 13 amino acids. Losses at the gene ends were 6 bases for V and 2 bases for J; bases not matched to a gene: 5. CDR1 and CDR2 (germline): SQVTM, ANQGSEA. Here the CDR3 reads CSVMTGANYGYTF. The CDR3 DNA sequence: TGCAGCGTGATGACAGGGGCCAACTATGGCTACACCTTC.

This rearrangement joins TRBV19 to TRBJ2-2; 9 bases are shared with TRBD1. J lost 7 bases, V lost 8 bases, and 5 bases had no gene match. This CDR3 is 13 amino acids long. The germline CDR1 and CDR2 sequences are LNHDA and SQIVND (reference sequence). The CDR3 reads CASQQGAGGELFF. In DNA form, the CDR3 reads TGTGCCAGTCAACAGGGGGCTGGCGGGGAGCTGTTTTTT. Looking up the rest from reference TRBV19 and TRBJ2-2 gives the full variable domain: DGGITQSPKYLFRKEGQNVTLSCEQNLNHDAMYWYRQDPGQGLRLIYYSQIVNDFQKGDIAEGYSVSREKKESFPLTVTSAQKNPTAFYLCASQQGAGGELFFGEGSRLTVL.

The chain combines TRBV11-2 with TRBJ2-7, with TRBD2 as a possible D gene (6 bases). Germline V gene sequence: CDR1 SGHAT, CDR2 FQNNGV. The V gene lost 7 bases and the J gene lost 6 bases, with 16 bases spanning the gap. The CDR3 has 13 amino acids. The CDR3 protein is CASTLRAGFEQYV. The CDR3 nucleotides are TGTGCCAGCACCCTCCGTGCGGGGTTCGAGCAGTACGTC.

The rearrangement joins TRBV9 to TRBJ2-7; D is unresolved. CDR1 and CDR2 from the germline V gene are SGDLS and YYNGEE. The CDR3 runs 15 residues. Trimming pared 0 bases from V and 0 bases from J, leaving 10 bases between. The CDR3 coding sequence is TGTGCCAGCAGCGTAGACCACTTTAACTCCTACGAGCAGTACTTC. Its translation: CASSVDHFNSYEQYF.

For the CDR3, the DNA is TGTGCCAGTACTAGCAGTCGCAATGAGCAGTTCTTC. Amino acid sequence: CASTSSRNEQFF. The chain carries TRBV19 and TRBJ2-1; possibly TRBD2 for D (5 bases). This CDR3 spans 12 amino acids. The V end lost 7 bases, the J end lost 6 bases, and 10 bases lay between the germline ends. The germline CDR1 and CDR2 sequences are LNHDA and SQIVND (reference sequence).

This clone was seen at least ten times. The rearrangement links TRBV5-4 to TRBJ2-3; maybe TRBD1 (6 bases). V lost 2 bases and J lost 4, with 8 bases in between. Germline assignment: CDR1 SGHNT and CDR2 YYREEE (reference sequence). This CDR3 is 13 amino acids long. The CDR3: CASSFRQADTQYF. Written as DNA, the CDR3 is TGTGCCAGCAGCTTTAGACAGGCAGATACGCAGTATTTT.

The chain uses TRBV27 and TRBJ1-4; 7 bases agree with TRBD1. This CDR3 region has 14 residues. Germline lookup yields CDR1 MNHEY and CDR2 SMNVEV (reference sequence). With V trimmed by 2 bases and J by 6 bases, 3 bases remained unmatched. For the CDR3, the DNA is TGTGCCAGCAGTTTAAGGGGGCGGGATGAAAAACTGTTTTTT. Translation gives CASSLRGRDEKLFF.